This TCR beta chain was identified in a study of blood T cell repertoires in COVID-19. Study as a whole: Researchers got acute and convalescent COVID-19 samples from the United States, Italy and Spain. Sample material is recorded as cDNA or gDNA derived from T cells, B-cell-depleted T cells, or PBMCs.

CDR1 and CDR2 (germline): SGHDN, FVKESK. The ends were cut back, 1 base at V and 6 bases at J, with 7 bases in the middle. The CDR3 covers 13 residues. Profiling relied on immunoSEQ multiplex PCR, and the TCRdb table lists in-frame clones only, not all of them. The sample has fewer than 70,000 clones; 80% to 90% are singletons. Sequencing input: peripheral blood. This receptor was identified in a woman aged 55-69 years with acute or convalescent COVID-19. This chain uses TRBV14 with TRBJ1-5; D unresolved. CDR3 nucleotide sequence: TGTGCCAGCAGCCAAGGGCCGTTTCAGCCCCAGCATTTT. Its translation is CASSQGPFQPQHF.